The subject of this entry is one TCR beta chain. What it binds is not known. The CDR3 loop spans 16 amino acids. V shed 0 bases and J 3 bases; nucleotides not matched to a gene: 7. Germline loops: CDR1 SGHRS, CDR2 YFSETQ. TCRB transcripts that were expressed got sequenced, as all of the isolated RNA had been reverse transcribed. Only in-frame clones appear in the TCRdb table, and some are missing; sequencing was by immunoSEQ multiplex PCR. There are under 300,000 clones in the sample; approximately 10% occur only once, and about 0.018% lies in the top ten. This record comes from a study of beta chain features in type 1 diabetes. Study summary: Healthy donors and patients showed comparable age, gender and cell yields.

Regarding the study as a whole: All four CD4+ subsets of Type 1 diabetes patients contained TCRB CDR3s that were moderately but significantly shorter.

This rearrangement joins TRBV5-1 to TRBJ2-3; 7 positions agree with TRBD2. The receptor was derived from a man aged 30 to 45 with type 1 diabetes. The specimen sequenced was naive CD4+ T cells from blood. The CDR3 coding sequence is TGCGCCAGCAGCTTGGGAGCGGGGCGGAGAACAGATACGCAGTATTTT. Translating gives CASSLGAGRRTDTQYF.